This entry lists 27 T cell receptor beta chains sequenced from one sample in a study of blood T cell repertoires in COVID-19. Sequenced by immunoSEQ multiplex PCR; TCRdb stores in-frame clones only, minus some. Here the sample spans over 200,000 clones, around four fifths being singletons. The sample was peripheral blood. All receptors come from a woman in her sixties or seventies with active or convalescent COVID-19.

The V and J genes are TRBV7-2 and TRBJ1-3; TRBD1 matches 10 bases. Germline-derived CDR1 and CDR2 are SGHTA and FQGNSA. CDR3 size: 16 residues. V lost 5 bases to trimming and J lost 3 bases; unmatched junction nucleotides: 7. CDR3 loop: CASSPTGGAVGNTIYF. CDR3 in DNA: TGTGCCAGCAGCCCGACAGGGGGCGCGGTTGGAAACACCATATATTTT.

Of note for this clone: This sample also contains other DNA sequences that code for the same CDR3. The V call is TRBV20-1, the J call TRBJ2-1; D may be TRBD1 (5 bases). V dropped 6 bases and J dropped 8 bases, with 11 bases sitting between them. CDR1 is DFQATT and CDR2 is SNEGSKA in the germline V gene (reference sequence). The CDR3 consists of 11 residues. The CDR3 region has the DNA TGCAGTGCCTCCCCCAGGGATGAGCAGTTCTTC. Protein: CSASPRDEQFF.

The V call is TRBV5-4, the J call TRBJ2-3, with 11 bases identical to TRBD2. This CDR3 is built from 15 residues. Germline V CDR1 and CDR2: SGHNT, YYREEE (reference sequence). The ends lost 4 bases at V and 2 bases at J; junction bases unmatched: 3. DNA of the CDR3: TGTGCCAGCAGCCGTAGCGGGGGGGTCACAGATACGCAGTATTTT. This translates into CASSRSGGVTDTQYF.

The CDR3: CASSQPGLAVSDEQFF. The CDR3, as DNA: TGCGCCAGCAGCCAGCCGGGACTAGCGGTTTCGGATGAGCAGTTCTTC. The genes are TRBV4-1 and TRBJ2-1; 11 bases line up with TRBD2. Germline values: CDR1 MGHRA, CDR2 YSYEKL. The CDR3 runs to 16 residues. The J segment lost 8 bases and the V segment lost 3 bases, leaving 9 bases of the junction unmatched.

V usage is TRBV5-1 and J usage is TRBJ1-3; the match to TRBD1 covers 12 bases. Germline values: CDR1 SGHRS, CDR2 YFSETQ. There are 17 residues in the CDR3. J lost 1 base, V lost 6 bases, and 8 bases had no gene match. The DNA of the CDR3 is TGCGCCAGCACGTTTGGGACAGGGGGCTTTTCTGGAAACACCATATATTTT. This sequence encodes CASTFGTGGFSGNTIYF.

This clone was picked up one time. The chain recombines TRBV19 with TRBJ2-1, with 7 bases aligning to TRBD1. Germline values: CDR1 LNHDA, CDR2 SQIVND (reference sequence). V was clipped by 6 bases and J by 5 bases; unmatched bases: 10. CDR3 size: 15 residues. CDR3 residues: CASSIQGSMHNEQFF. Written as DNA, the CDR3 is TGTGCCAGTAGCATACAGGGGAGTATGCACAATGAGCAGTTCTTC.

The V gene is TRBV12-3 or TRBV12-4, the J gene TRBJ2-2; maybe TRBD2 (5 bases). Deletions cut 3 bases from V and 9 bases from J, with 8 bases between. This CDR3 comprises 12 residues. The CDR3 sequence is CASSLGDWELFF. The CDR3 coding sequence is TGTGCCAGCAGTTTGGGAGACTGGGAGCTGTTTTTT.

This rearrangement joins TRBV7-9 to TRBJ2-2; D uncertain. Trimming took 5 bases from V and 1 from J, leaving 8 bases between them. The CDR3 is 14 amino acids. Germline CDR1 SEHNR, CDR2 FQNEAQ (reference sequence). CDR3 DNA: TGTGCCAGCAGCCACAGAGAGAACACCGGGGAGCTGTTTTTT. It yields the protein CASSHRENTGELFF.

For this clone: Other DNA sequences from this sample encode an identical CDR3 as well. This sequence joins TRBV30 and TRBJ2-7, with 7 nucleotides matching TRBD1. The CDR3 contains 13 residues. Losses at the gene ends were 0 bases for V and 4 bases for J; bases not matched to a gene: 3. Looked up from germline, CDR1 is GTSNPN and CDR2 is SVGIG (reference sequence). DNA of the CDR3: TGTGCCTGGAGTGTTCAGGGGGTTTACGAGCAGTACTTC. Protein: CAWSVQGVYEQYF. Supplemented by reference TRBV30 and TRBJ2-7, the full variable domain reads SQTIHQWPATLVQPVGSPLSLECTVEGTSNPNLYWYRQAAGRGLQLLFYSVGIGQISSEVPQNLSASRPQDRQFILSSKKLLLSDSGFYLCAWSVQGVYEQYFGPGTRLTVT.

The rearrangement links TRBV28 to TRBJ1-2, with 8 bases that match TRBD1. CDR1 MDHEN and CDR2 SYDVKM come from the germline V gene. Unmatched junction bases numbered 5, after V lost 1 base and J lost 4 bases. The CDR3 length is 15 residues. CDR3 loop: CASSLSSTGGYGYTF. CDR3 bases: TGTGCCAGCAGTTTATCCTCTACAGGGGGCTATGGCTACACCTTC.

The chain is built from TRBV10-3 and TRBJ2-1; D gene uncertain. This CDR3 spans 17 amino acids. Deletions cut 0 bases from V and 5 bases from J, with 17 bases between. The germline CDR1 and CDR2 sequences are ENHRY and SYGVKD. CDR3 DNA sequence: TGTGCCATCAGTGAGTCGAGAACGCCCACGGTAAACAATGAGCAGTTCTTC. Protein sequence: CAISESRTPTVNNEQFF.

The chain links TRBV12-3 or TRBV12-4 to TRBJ1-1; no reliable D call. Trimming stripped 3 bases from V and 4 bases from J, with 9 bases between. The CDR3 consists of 13 residues. The CDR3 sequence is CASSLVRGTEAFF. The CDR3 nucleotides are TGTGCCAGCAGTTTGGTTCGGGGCACTGAAGCTTTCTTT.

The rearrangement uses TRBV3-1 (or the pseudogene TRBV3-2) and TRBJ2-7; no clear D gene. V lost 1 base and J 6 bases, leaving 7 bases between the germline ends. Germline assignment: CDR1 LGHDT and CDR2 YNNKEL (reference sequence). This CDR3 is built from 12 residues. CDR3 in DNA: TGTGCCAGCAGCCAAGTGTCGGTCGAGCAGTACTTC. The encoded protein is CASSQVSVEQYF.

The chain recombines TRBV27 with TRBJ1-1; TRBD1 might be the D (5 bases). CDR3 length: 14 amino acids. Looked up from germline, CDR1 is MNHEY and CDR2 is SMNVEV (reference sequence). The V and J ends lost 6 bases and 4 bases respectively, with 15 bases between them. The DNA of the CDR3 is TGTGCCAGCAGGATTCCCGGGCAGGGCACTGAAGCTTTCTTT. Residues: CASRIPGQGTEAFF.

This clone has just a few counts. The chain is built from TRBV5-1 and TRBJ2-7; a possible D gene is TRBD1 (5 bases). This CDR3 has 16 residues. CDR1 is SGHRS and CDR2 is YFSETQ in the germline V gene. V lost 4 bases and J 3 bases, leaving 20 bases between the germline ends. CDR3 protein: CASSGQTDTPFYEQYF. CDR3 sequence (DNA): TGCGCCAGCAGCGGGCAGACAGACACTCCCTTCTACGAGCAGTACTTC.

J is TRBJ2-4 and V is TRBV4-3, with 7 bases fitting TRBD2. Germline lookup yields CDR1 LGHNA and CDR2 YSLEER. V lost 5 bases and J lost 8; bases outside the gene matches: 6. The CDR3 contains 13 residues. CDR3 coding DNA: TGCGCCAGCAGCGGGAGGGGAGCGGACATTCAGTACTTC. This gives the protein CASSGRGADIQYF.

The chain couples TRBV6-2 or TRBV6-3 to TRBJ1-2; 7 nucleotides agree with TRBD1. CDR1 and CDR2 (germline): MNHEY, SVGEGT. V was pared by 3 bases and J by 3 bases, with 10 bases of the junction left unmatched. This CDR3 region has 16 residues. The DNA for the CDR3 is TGTGCCAGCAGTTATAACGGACAGGACCACTACTATGGCTACACCTTC. Amino acids: CASSYNGQDHYYGYTF.

The chain employs TRBV7-3 and TRBJ1-2; D possibly corresponds to TRBD1 (6 bases). The V end lost 2 bases, the J end lost 4 bases, and 17 bases lay between the germline ends. Looked up from germline, CDR1 is SGHTA and CDR2 is FQGTGA. The CDR3 runs 16 residues. CDR3: CASSLEGPDRTYGYTF. As DNA, the CDR3 is TGTGCCAGCAGCTTAGAGGGTCCCGACAGGACCTATGGCTACACCTTC.

V and J are TRBV2 and TRBJ1-5; possibly TRBD1 for D (5 bases). Trimming removed 6 bases from V and 6 bases from J, with 12 bases in between. The CDR3 consists of 13 residues. The germline CDR1 and CDR2 sequences are SNHLY and FYNNEI. In nucleotides, the CDR3 is TGTGCCAGCAGCCAGGGCGAAGGTCAGCCCCAGCATTTT. Residues: CASSQGEGQPQHF.

The chain couples TRBV4-3 to TRBJ1-6; D not certain. Trimming took 1 base from V and 6 from J, leaving 7 bases between them. Germline V gene data show CDR1 as LGHNA and CDR2 as YSLEER. There are 14 residues in the CDR3. The chain's CDR3 is CASSQAGGNSPLHF. The CDR3 DNA is TGCGCCAGCAGCCAAGCTGGAGGTAATTCACCCCTCCACTTT.

V usage is TRBV4-1 and J usage is TRBJ1-5; tentatively, D is TRBD1 (6 bases). The CDR3 length is 14 residues. V dropped 4 bases and J dropped 7 bases, with 14 bases sitting between them. CDR1 is MGHRA, CDR2 YSYEKL, per germline. In DNA form, the CDR3 reads TGCGCCAGCAGCCTCGGCAGGGGTGAGCAGCCCCAGCATTTT. It translates to CASSLGRGEQPQHF.

With respect to this clone: This CDR3 is also generated by other DNA sequences in the sample. The CDR3 DNA reads as TGTGCCACCCGCGGACAGGGGGAGACCCAGTACTTC. Translation gives CATRGQGETQYF. The chain carries TRBV24-1 and TRBJ2-5; 9 bases map to TRBD1. V gave up 9 bases and J gave up 5 bases; unmatched junction bases: 3. The CDR3 loop spans 12 amino acids. The germline CDR1 and CDR2 sequences are KGHDR and SFDVKD.

The CDR3 region has the DNA TGTGCCAGCAGCACCTCCGGGACAGGGAACACTGAAGCTTTCTTT. Protein: CASSTSGTGNTEAFF. The V call is TRBV7-9, the J call TRBJ1-1, with TRBD1 matching over 8 bases. This CDR3 is built from 15 residues. The germline gives CDR1 SEHNR, CDR2 FQNEAQ (reference sequence). The ends lost 5 bases at V and 1 base at J; junction bases unmatched: 6.

This chain uses TRBV5-1 with TRBJ2-7; maybe TRBD2 (5 bases). Trimming pared 0 bases from V and 8 bases from J, leaving 24 bases between. The germline gives CDR1 SGHRS, CDR2 YFSETQ. The CDR3 is 17 residues long. This chain's CDR3 is CASSLEPGVGPFRKQYF. DNA for the CDR3: TGCGCCAGCAGCTTGGAACCCGGGGTAGGCCCTTTCAGGAAGCAGTACTTC.

The rearrangement links TRBV5-8 to TRBJ2-1; the match to TRBD1 covers 7 bases. CDR3 length equals 15 residues. CDR1 is SGHTS, CDR2 YDEGEE, per germline. The J segment lost 2 bases and the V segment lost 5 bases, leaving 7 bases of the junction unmatched. The CDR3 region has the DNA TGTGCCAGCAGGAACAGGGGTTGGACCTACAATGAGCAGTTCTTC. It codes for CASRNRGWTYNEQFF. Drawing the rest from reference TRBV5-8 and TRBJ2-1, the complete variable domain is EAGVTQSPTHLIKTRGQQATLRCSPISGHTSVYWYQQALGLGLQFLLWYDEGEERNRGNFPPRFSGRQFPNYSSELNVNALELEDSALYLCASRNRGWTYNEQFFGPGTRLTVL.

The rearrangement joins TRBV5-6 to TRBJ2-5; no firm D call. Germline CDR1 and CDR2: SGHDT and YYEEEE. Trimming left V 2 bases short and J 2 bases short, with 13 bases between. This CDR3 is built from 15 residues. The CDR3 loop reads CASSLGWAIQETQYF. The CDR3 nucleotides are TGTGCCAGCAGCTTAGGTTGGGCGATTCAAGAGACCCAGTACTTC.

The chain links TRBV5-1 to TRBJ2-1, with 7 nucleotides matching TRBD2. This CDR3 has 15 residues. The ends lost 4 bases at V and 4 bases at J; junction bases unmatched: 8. CDR1 is SGHRS and CDR2 is YFSETQ in the germline V gene. In DNA, the CDR3 is TGCGCCAGCAGCCTTAGCGGGCGCAATTACAATGAGCAGTTCTTC. This encodes CASSLSGRNYNEQFF.